Reported below is one TCR beta chain. Using immunoSEQ multiplex PCR, the repertoire was profiled, and TCRdb retains in-frame clones only, with some absent. Of 200,000 to 300,000 clones in the sample, roughly 86% were seen once. This CDR3 has 14 amino acids. Per the germline V gene, CDR1 is MNHEY and CDR2 is SVGAGI. V dropped 6 bases and J dropped 9; count of bases not matched to a gene: 4. These data originate in a study of blood T cell repertoires in COVID-19. This receptor was obtained from a woman in her fifties or sixties with COVID-19, enrolled during active disease. The sample was peripheral blood. The J gene is TRBJ2-3, the V gene TRBV6-5, with 15 positions matching TRBD2. The CDR3 DNA sequence: TGTGCCAGCAGAGGACTAGCGGGAGGGTACACGCAGTATTTT. Its translation is CASRGLAGGYTQYF.